The rows below give T cell receptor beta chains drawn from one sample of a study of beta chain features in type 1 diabetes. Sequencing used immunoSEQ multiplex PCR; TCRdb keeps in-frame clones, though not all of them. The data contain approximately 150,000 clones, 13% of them seen just once; the ten biggest clones take up 1.3%. What was sequenced was central memory CD4+ T cells from blood. The receptors derive from a man between 18 and 35 years old with type 1 diabetes. CDR3s leave out the opening cysteine and the closing phenylalanine or tryptophan.

j_call	v_call	cdr3_aa
TRBJ2-7	TRBV30	AWSVGGEQY
TRBJ1-5	TRBV30	AWRAPMAPNQPQH
TRBJ1-4	TRBV5-6	ASSSRSGGSEKLF
TRBJ1-1	TRBV4-1	ASSQERAMNTEAF
TRBJ1-1	TRBV15	ATSSPGQRVRG
TRBJ1-2	TRBV5-1	ASSLGSEYNYGYT
TRBJ1-1	TRBV19	ASSSHTGTGSTEAF
TRBJ2-1	TRBV7-6	ASSGSYNEQF
TRBJ2-4	TRBV2	ASSGTLRGKNIQY
TRBJ1-6	TRBV5-4	ASSLDRQGGYNSPLH
TRBJ2-1	TRBV7-8	ASSTGLAYNEQF
TRBJ2-3	TRBV7-3	ASSPRGSALNTDTQY
TRBJ2-3	TRBV29-1	SVEGGAGTDTQY
TRBJ2-3	TRBV2	ASSEALLTQY
TRBJ1-2	TRBV7-9	ASSLTDRGDGYT
TRBJ1-6	TRBV7-8	ASSPSGGTMNSPLH
TRBJ1-5	TRBV28	ASSPSHGADQPQH
TRBJ1-2	TRBV30	AWTEVTNYGYT
TRBJ1-5	TRBV21-1	ASSVRGANSNQPQH
TRBJ2-4	TRBV10-2	ASSERLAGDVAKNIQY